This TCR beta chain was retrieved from a study of regulatory T cells in long-lasting Graves disease. Study-wide results and limits: Persistent-disease Graves' patients showed less TCR diversity than new cases.

On this clonotype: Antigen unknown.

The time point: persistent/refractory GD, antithyroid drugs over 5 years with positive TRAb. Making the TCR library involved RNA that had been extracted from PBMCs. EDTA tubes received around 9 milliliters of collected peripheral blood. Investigators prepared the TCR beta libraries by applying iRepertoire HTBI primers and Arm-PCR of CDR3 regions. TCRdb itself ran the multiplex PCR reads through MiXCR, one entry per CDR3 protein. The profile covers hundreds of thousands of distinct CDR3 sequences, with about 30% appearing a single time and 40% to 50% taken by the ten largest. The CDR3 has 14 amino acids. Germline lookup yields CDR1 SSHAT and CDR2 FNYEAQ (reference sequence). Trimming removed 5 bases from V and 13 bases from J; junction bases left unmatched: 8.

This sample comprised peripheral blood mononuclear cells (PBMCs), obtained when the disease was refractory, from a patient treated with antithyroid drugs. The chain uses TRBV7-7 and TRBJ2-1, with 13 bases fitting TRBD2. This sequence originates from a female donor with Graves disease. CDR3 loop: CASSPRGLAGSQFF. In nucleotides, the CDR3 is TGTGCCAGCAGCCCTCGGGGACTAGCGGGATCTCAGTTCTTC.